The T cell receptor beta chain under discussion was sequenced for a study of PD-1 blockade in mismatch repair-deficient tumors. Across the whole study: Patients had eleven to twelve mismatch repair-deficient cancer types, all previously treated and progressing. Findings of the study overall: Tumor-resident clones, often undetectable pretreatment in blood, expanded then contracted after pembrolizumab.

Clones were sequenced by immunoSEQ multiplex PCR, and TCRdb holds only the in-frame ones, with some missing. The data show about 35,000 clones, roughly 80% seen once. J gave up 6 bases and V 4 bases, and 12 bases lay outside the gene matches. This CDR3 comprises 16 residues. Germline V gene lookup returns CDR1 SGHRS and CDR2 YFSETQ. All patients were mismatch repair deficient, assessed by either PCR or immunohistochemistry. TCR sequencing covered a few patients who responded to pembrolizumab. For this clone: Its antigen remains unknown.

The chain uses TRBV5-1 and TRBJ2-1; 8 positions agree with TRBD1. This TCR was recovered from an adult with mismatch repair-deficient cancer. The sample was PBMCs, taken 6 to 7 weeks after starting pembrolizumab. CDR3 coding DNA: TGCGCCAGCAGCACCCACCAGGGGGCGCTAGGCAATGAGCAGTTCTTC. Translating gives CASSTHQGALGNEQFF.